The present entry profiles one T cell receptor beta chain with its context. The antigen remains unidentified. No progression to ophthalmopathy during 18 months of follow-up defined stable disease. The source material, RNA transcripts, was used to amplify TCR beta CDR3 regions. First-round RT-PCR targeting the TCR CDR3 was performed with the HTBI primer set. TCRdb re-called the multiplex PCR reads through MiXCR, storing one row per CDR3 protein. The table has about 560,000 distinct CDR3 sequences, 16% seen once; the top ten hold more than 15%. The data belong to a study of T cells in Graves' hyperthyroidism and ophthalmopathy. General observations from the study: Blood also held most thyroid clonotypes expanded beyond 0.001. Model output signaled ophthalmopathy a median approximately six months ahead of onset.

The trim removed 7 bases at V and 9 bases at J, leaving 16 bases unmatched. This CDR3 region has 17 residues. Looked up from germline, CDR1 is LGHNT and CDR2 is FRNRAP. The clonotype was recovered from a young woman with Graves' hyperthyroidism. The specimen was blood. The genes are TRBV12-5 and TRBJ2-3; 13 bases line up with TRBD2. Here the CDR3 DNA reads TGTGCTAGTGTCGTACCCCAACTAGCGGGAGGGCCGGGCACGCAGTATTTT. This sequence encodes CASVVPQLAGGPGTQYF. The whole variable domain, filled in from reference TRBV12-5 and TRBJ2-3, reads DARVTQTPRHKVTEMGQEVTMRCQPILGHNTVFWYRQTMMQGLELLAYFRNRAPLDDSGMPKDRFSAEMPDATLATLKIQPSEPRDSAVYFCASVVPQLAGGPGTQYFGPGTRLTVL.